The present entry profiles one T cell receptor (beta chain) with its context. The antigen is not known. CDR1 SGHRS and CDR2 YFSETQ come from the germline V gene. CDR3 length: 13 amino acids. The V and J ends lost 4 bases and 8 bases respectively, with 14 bases between them. Nominally healthy donors were sampled, though unrecorded immune exposures were likely. The source of the sample is a study of cytomegalovirus exposure and HLA in healthy donors. Findings and caveats of the study: When analyzed later, a missense DCLRE1C variant was found to be linked to TCR beta V- and J-gene trimming. The study found most TCR sequences rare, yet found some public TCRs in many donors. The authors considered a cluster of highly shared sequence variants likely to be a sequencing artifact.

With 60 Vbeta and 13 Jbeta primers, the PCR was carried out. Sequencing was performed with immunoSEQ multiplex PCR; in TCRdb, only in-frame clones are kept and a portion is missing. This sample has fewer than 250,000 clones; roughly 88% occur once, and the top ten carry over 0.65%. The sequence was collected from a boy between 2 and 10 years old in good health and CMV-seronegative. The V call is TRBV5-1, the J call TRBJ2-3; no clear D gene. The sequenced material came from PBMCs. CDR3 DNA: TGCGCCAGCAGCCGATCCGAATTCGGTACGCAGTATTTT. It codes for CASSRSEFGTQYF.